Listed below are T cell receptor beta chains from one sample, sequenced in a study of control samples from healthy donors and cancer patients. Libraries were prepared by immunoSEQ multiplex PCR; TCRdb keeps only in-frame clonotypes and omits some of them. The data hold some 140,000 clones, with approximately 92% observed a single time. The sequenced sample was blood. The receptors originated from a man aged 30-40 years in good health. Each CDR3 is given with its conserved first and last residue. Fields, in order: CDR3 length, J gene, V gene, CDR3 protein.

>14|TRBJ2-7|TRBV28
CASSLSSRVNEQYF
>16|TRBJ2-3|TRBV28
CASSFPRGSATDTQYF
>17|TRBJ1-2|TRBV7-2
CASRLAGRGQGADGYTF
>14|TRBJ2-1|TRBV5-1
CASSLATSPNEQFF
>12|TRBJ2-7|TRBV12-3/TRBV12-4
CASSLGTAEQYF
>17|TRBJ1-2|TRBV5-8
CASSLARGQAELNGYTF
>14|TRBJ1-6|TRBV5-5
CASRPTGFGSPLHF
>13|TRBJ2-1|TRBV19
CASSIVHAVNQFF
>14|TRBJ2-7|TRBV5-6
CASSLGQRGGEQYF
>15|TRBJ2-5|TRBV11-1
CASSFPRGRQETQYF
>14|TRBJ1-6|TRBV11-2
CASSENRVGTPLHF
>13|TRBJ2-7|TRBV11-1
CASSLVGGYEQYF
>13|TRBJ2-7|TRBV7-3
CASSQGLAGFQYF
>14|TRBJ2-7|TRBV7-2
CASSLGGRVDEQYF
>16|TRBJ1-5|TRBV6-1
CASSEQGGNRNQPQHF
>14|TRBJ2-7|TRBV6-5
CASTERLHGYEQYF
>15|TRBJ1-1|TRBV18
CASSPRGYMNTEAFF
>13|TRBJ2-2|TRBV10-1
CATRDPSTGELFF
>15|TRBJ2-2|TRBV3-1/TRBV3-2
CASSEGGSHTGELFF
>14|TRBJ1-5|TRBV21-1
CASSSNCSNQPQHF
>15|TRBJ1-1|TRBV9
CASSVVGSVGTEAFF
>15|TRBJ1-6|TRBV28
CASTTIGTGGSPLHF
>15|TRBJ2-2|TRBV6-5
CASRTNRVNTGELFF
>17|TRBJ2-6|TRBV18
CASSPSQGRSGANVLTF
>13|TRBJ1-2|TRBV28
CASSYAGYYGYTF
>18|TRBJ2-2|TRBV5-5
CASSFRTSGRIGTGELFF
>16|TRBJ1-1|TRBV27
CASSSTGVMMNTEAFF
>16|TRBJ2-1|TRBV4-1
CASSHNRGLQGDEQFF
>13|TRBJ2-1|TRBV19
CASSIKESGEQFF
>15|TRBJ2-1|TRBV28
CASASPAGIRNEQFF
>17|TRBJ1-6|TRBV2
CASGDWVLSSYNSPLHF
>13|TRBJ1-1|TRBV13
CASRIHKDTEAFF
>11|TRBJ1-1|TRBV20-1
CSAREGGEAFF
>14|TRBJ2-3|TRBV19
CASSISRWSDTQYF
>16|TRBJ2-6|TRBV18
CASSPGTGSSANVLTF
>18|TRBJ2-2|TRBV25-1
CASSGTGRAGGNTGELFF
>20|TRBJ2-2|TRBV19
CASSIDLGTSGSLVTGELFF
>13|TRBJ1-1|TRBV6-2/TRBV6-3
CASSTGLNTEAFF
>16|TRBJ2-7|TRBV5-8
CASSFLGLAGGYEQYF